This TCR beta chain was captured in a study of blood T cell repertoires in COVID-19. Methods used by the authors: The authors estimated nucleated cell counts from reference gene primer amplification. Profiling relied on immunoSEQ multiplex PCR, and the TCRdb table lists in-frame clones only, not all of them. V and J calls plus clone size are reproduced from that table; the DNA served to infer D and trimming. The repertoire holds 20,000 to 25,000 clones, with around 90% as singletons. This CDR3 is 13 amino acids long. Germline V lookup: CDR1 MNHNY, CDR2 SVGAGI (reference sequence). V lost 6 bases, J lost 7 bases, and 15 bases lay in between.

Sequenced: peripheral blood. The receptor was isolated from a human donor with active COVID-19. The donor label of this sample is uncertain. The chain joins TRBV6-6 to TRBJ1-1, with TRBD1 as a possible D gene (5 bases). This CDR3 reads CASSQGARGEAFF. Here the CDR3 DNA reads TGTGCCAGCAGCCAAGGGGCGCGGGGTGAAGCTTTCTTT.